What follows are 23 T cell receptor beta chains derived from one specimen sequenced in a study of early stage breast cancer tumors. TCRdb's table, derived via immunoSEQ multiplex PCR, lists solely in-frame clones and lacks some. There are tens of thousands of clones in the sample; approximately 74% occur only once, and roughly 7.4% lies in the top ten. Sample: blood. Receptors originate from a person aged 55 to 70 with breast cancer.

In DNA, the CDR3 is TGTGCCAGCAGCGTAGACATGGGCGGGTGGTATGGCACAGCTGAAGCTTTCTTT. This gives the protein CASSVDMGGWYGTAEAFF. The genes are TRBV9 and TRBJ1-1; D gene ambiguous. Trimming shortened V by 0 bases and J by 6 bases, and 24 bases separated the two germline ends. The germline V gene encodes CDR1 SGDLS and CDR2 YYNGEE. The CDR3 has 18 amino acids.

This clone has only a few counts. One end of the junction is discordant with germline, which a read error may explain. The rearrangement links TRBV28 to TRBJ1-1; D is uncertain. This CDR3 comprises 12 residues. Germline CDR1 and CDR2: MDHEN and SYDVKM. The CDR3, as DNA: TGTGCCAGCAGCCTGGTGAAGACTGAAGCTTTCTTT. It yields the protein CASSLVKTEAFF.

The chain is built from TRBV2 and TRBJ2-4; tentatively, D is TRBD1 or TRBD2 (5 bases each). This CDR3 has 18 amino acids. V was shortened by 4 bases and J by 1 base, with 20 bases between the two germline ends. Germline assignment: CDR1 SNHLY and CDR2 FYNNEI. Here the CDR3 reads CASSVAQATGRAKNIQYF. The DNA of the CDR3 is TGTGCCAGCAGTGTGGCGCAGGCTACGGGGCGGGCCAAAAACATTCAGTACTTC.

This clone occurred once. The gene calls are TRBV25-1 and TRBJ1-1; a possible D gene is TRBD1 (5 bases). Between the trimmed V and J ends, which lost 7 bases and 11 bases, there was a span of 23 bases. Germline V CDR1 and CDR2: MGHDK, SYGVNS. The CDR3 length is 14 residues. CDR3 sequence reads: CASTGGGPRGLAFF. The CDR3 DNA reads as TGTGCCAGCACCGGGGGAGGCCCCCGTGGGTTGGCTTTCTTT.

This clone was detected once. The chain recombines TRBV7-9 with TRBJ2-6; D is unclear. Trimming took 6 bases from V and 0 from J, leaving 3 bases between them. Germline lookup yields CDR1 SEHNR and CDR2 FQNEAQ (reference sequence). The CDR3 has 13 amino acids. CDR3 coding DNA: TGTGCCAGCAGGGTCTCTGGGGCCAACGTCCTGACTTTC. Translation gives CASRVSGANVLTF.

The genes are TRBV10-1 and TRBJ1-6; 7 bases agree with TRBD1. The V gene end was trimmed by 9 bases and the J gene end by 7 bases; junction bases not matched to a gene: 9. The CDR3 extends over 14 amino acids. Looked up from germline, CDR1 is WNHNN and CDR2 is SYGVQD (reference sequence). DNA of the CDR3: TGCGCCAGGAGGATGCAGGGGGAAAATTCACCCCTCCACTTT. Protein: CARRMQGENSPLHF.

The rearrangement joins TRBV5-5 to TRBJ2-1, with TRBD2 identical over 8 bases. V trimming: 3 bases; J trimming: 7 bases; junction bases outside the gene matches: 9. CDR3 length equals 15 residues. Per the germline V gene, CDR1 is SGHKS and CDR2 is YYEKEE (reference sequence). The CDR3 loop is CASSSRAASGNEQFF. The CDR3 region has the DNA TGTGCCAGCAGCTCGCGGGCGGCTAGCGGGAATGAGCAGTTCTTC.

This clone was detected only once. J is TRBJ2-5 and V is TRBV5-1, with 9 bases fitting TRBD2. The CDR3 consists of 17 residues. Germline CDR1 SGHRS, CDR2 YFSETQ. The V gene end was trimmed by 0 bases and the J gene end by 5 bases; junction bases not matched to a gene: 11. This CDR3 reads CASSLGETSGGSETQYF. The CDR3 region has the DNA TGCGCCAGCAGCTTGGGTGAGACTAGCGGCGGGAGTGAGACCCAGTACTTC. The variable domain in full, completed from reference TRBV5-1 and TRBJ2-5, reads KAGVTQTPRYLIKTRGQQVTLSCSPISGHRSVSWYQQTPGQGLQFLFEYFSETQRNKGNFPGRFSGRQFSNSRSEMNVSTLELGDSALYLCASSLGETSGGSETQYFGPGTRLLVL.

This chain links TRBV30 with TRBJ1-3; D possibly corresponds to TRBD1 (6 bases). Germline lookup yields CDR1 GTSNPN and CDR2 SVGIG (reference sequence). V lost 2 bases and J lost 3, with 11 bases in between. The CDR3 spans 14 residues. Here the CDR3 DNA reads TGTGCCTGGAGTCTACAGGGAATTGGAAACACCATATATTTT. Translation: CAWSLQGIGNTIYF.

The chain has TRBV7-8 and TRBJ1-2; maybe TRBD1 (5 bases). CDR1 and CDR2 (germline): SGHVS, FQNEAQ. The CDR3 totals 13 residues. Trimming took 1 base from V and 4 from J, leaving 7 bases between them. The CDR3 protein is CASSLGQPYGYTF. CDR3 DNA: TGTGCCAGCAGCTTAGGACAGCCCTATGGCTACACCTTC.

This chain uses TRBV7-9 with TRBJ2-5; the match to TRBD2 covers 7 bases. The CDR3 sequence is 18 residues long. V shed 5 bases, J shed 4 bases, and the junction held 19 bases outside the gene matches. Germline lookup yields CDR1 SEHNR and CDR2 FQNEAQ (reference sequence). The CDR3 region has the DNA TGTGCCAGCAGCCCCCCTCGGAGTAGCGGGCCGCAACGAGAGACCCAGTACTTC. It yields the protein CASSPPRSSGPQRETQYF. The full variable domain, rest sourced from reference TRBV7-9 and TRBJ2-5, is DTGVSQNPRHKITKRGQNVTFRCDPISEHNRLYWYRQTLGQGPEFLTYFQNEAQLEKSRLLSDRFSAERPKGSFSTLEIQRTEQGDSAMYLCASSPPRSSGPQRETQYFGPGTRLLVL.

The gene calls are TRBV21-1 and TRBJ1-2. TRBV21-1 is a recognized pseudogene. CDR3 length equals 14 residues. The CDR3 protein is CASPKRARCYGYTF. The CDR3 region has the DNA TGTGCCAGCCCTAAAAGGGCAAGGTGCTATGGCTACACCTTC.

The chain recombines TRBV4-2 with TRBJ1-4, with TRBD1 matching 7 bases. Unmatched junction bases numbered 6, after V lost 4 bases and J lost 7 bases. The CDR3 contains 14 residues. CDR1 and CDR2 (germline): LGHNA, YNFKEQ. For the CDR3, the DNA is TGTGCCAGCAGCCCTGAAGCAGGGGGTGAAAAACTGTTTTTT. Amino acid sequence: CASSPEAGGEKLFF.

The CDR3 here is CASRIRREEKLFF. CDR3 DNA: TGTGCCAGTCGGATCCGAAGGGAGGAAAAACTGTTTTTT. V usage is TRBV6-5 and J usage is TRBJ1-4, with D unresolved. The V end was cut by 9 bases, the J end by 8 bases, with 16 bases between. CDR3 length: 13 residues. Germline CDR1 and CDR2: MNHEY and SVGAGI.

V gene TRBV6-5 combines with J gene TRBJ1-1; possibly TRBD1 for D (6 bases). The CDR3 is 13 amino acids. V was cut by 8 bases and J by 2 bases, with 12 bases left in between. The germline V gene encodes CDR1 MNHEY and CDR2 SVGAGI. The CDR3 protein is CASSGELNTEAFF. CDR3 DNA sequence: TGTGCCAGCTCAGGGGAGTTAAACACTGAAGCTTTCTTT.

This clone was found once. The genes are TRBV6-6 and TRBJ2-3, with D hard to call. V was clipped by 2 bases and J by 4 bases, with 4 bases between them. Per germline, CDR1 MNHNY and CDR2 SVGAGI (reference sequence). The CDR3 has 12 amino acids. The CDR3 region is CASSYRADTQYF. The CDR3 nucleotides read TGTGCCAGCAGTTACCGGGCAGATACGCAGTATTTT.

The chain links TRBV6-1 to TRBJ1-5; TRBD1 is a possible D gene (6 bases). The germline V gene has CDR1 MNHNS and CDR2 SASEGT. The CDR3 runs to 16 residues. V dropped 4 bases and J dropped 3 bases, with 16 bases sitting between them. For the CDR3, the DNA is TGTGCCAGCAGTGTAACCCAGGGGAAGGTCAATCAGCCCCAGCATTTT. Translated: CASSVTQGKVNQPQHF.

V usage is TRBV19 and J usage is TRBJ1-5, with D possibly TRBD1 on 6 matching bases. V dropped 8 bases and J dropped 7 bases, with 18 bases sitting between them. The CDR3 covers 14 residues. Germline loops: CDR1 LNHDA, CDR2 SQIVND (reference sequence). CDR3 sequence reads: CASAGWGRGQPQHF. CDR3 DNA: TGTGCCAGTGCAGGATGGGGGCGCGGGCAGCCCCAGCATTTT.

The gene calls are TRBV5-4 and TRBJ2-3; TRBD1 might be the D (5 bases). This CDR3 region has 15 residues. V shed 4 bases and J shed 1 base, with 13 bases lying between them. The V gene's germline CDR1 is SGHNT and CDR2 YYREEE (reference sequence). CDR3: CASSPTWTRTDTQYF. In DNA form, the CDR3 reads TGTGCCAGCAGCCCCACATGGACACGCACAGATACGCAGTATTTT.

The V call is TRBV7-2, the J call TRBJ1-5; 10 nucleotides line up with TRBD1. CDR3 length: 15 amino acids. Germline CDR1 SGHTA, CDR2 FQGNSA. Unmatched junction bases numbered 6, after V lost 4 bases and J lost 6 bases. The CDR3 region has the DNA TGTGCCAGCAGCTGGACAGGGGGAGAGGGTCAGCCCCAGCATTTT. Translated: CASSWTGGEGQPQHF.

This clone is medium-sized by share. The chain employs TRBV7-9 and TRBJ2-5, with 15 bases fitting TRBD2. V was clipped by 1 base and J by 1 base; unmatched bases: 4. The germline V gene has CDR1 SEHNR and CDR2 FQNEAQ (reference sequence). The CDR3 consists of 18 residues. The CDR3, as DNA: TGTGCCAGCAGCTTAGGACGGACTAGCGGGAGGGCCCAAGAGACCCAGTACTTC. As protein: CASSLGRTSGRAQETQYF.

The CDR3 protein is CASSEASADNYGYTF. DNA for the CDR3: TGTGCCAGCAGTGAAGCGTCCGCCGATAACTATGGCTACACCTTC. The chain employs TRBV6-1 and TRBJ1-2; D unresolved. The CDR3 spans 15 residues. Trimming pared 0 bases from V and 1 base from J, leaving 9 bases between. Germline assignment: CDR1 MNHNS and CDR2 SASEGT.

The CDR3 spells CASTTFNTGELFF. CDR3 nucleotide sequence: TGTGCCAGCACGACCTTCAACACCGGGGAGCTGTTTTTT. V usage is TRBV5-6 and J usage is TRBJ2-2, with D unresolved. There are 13 residues in the CDR3. Trimming stripped 6 bases from V and 2 bases from J, with 8 bases between. Germline V CDR1 and CDR2: SGHDT, YYEEEE.